These 26 T cell receptor beta chains came from one sample sequenced in a study of T cells in tuberculosis. Clones were sequenced by immunoSEQ multiplex PCR, and TCRdb holds only the in-frame ones, with some missing. The profile shows fewer than 35,000 clones, nearly 97% of them singletons. The sequencing sample was made of PBMCs. These TCRs come from a donor under 30 with latent tuberculosis or without tuberculosis infection.

This clone was detected once. The chain links TRBV6-1 to TRBJ1-1, with a weak D call TRBD1 (6 bases). Germline values: CDR1 MNHNS, CDR2 SASEGT. This CDR3 region has 13 residues. Trimming took 6 bases from V and 4 from J, leaving 12 bases between them. CDR3 bases: TGTGCCAGCAGGCTAACAGGGAGCACTGAAGCTTTCTTT. Its protein product is CASRLTGSTEAFF.

J is TRBJ1-2 and V is TRBV7-3, with TRBD1 identical over 7 bases. The germline V gene encodes CDR1 SGHTA and CDR2 FQGTGA. The CDR3 consists of 13 residues. After removal of 8 bases from V and 4 bases from J, the junction contained 7 bases not matched to a gene. CDR3 sequence (DNA): TGTGCCAGCTCGGGACAGATTGGCTATGGCTACACCTTC. It translates to CASSGQIGYGYTF.

The J gene is TRBJ1-5, the V gene TRBV4-1; D uncertain. The CDR3 is 16 amino acids. Germline assignment: CDR1 MGHRA and CDR2 YSYEKL. V lost 0 bases and J 4 bases, leaving 13 bases between the germline ends. The CDR3 reads CASSQDSGRGNQPQHF. The CDR3, as DNA: TGCGCCAGCAGCCAAGACTCTGGTCGGGGTAATCAGCCCCAGCATTTT.

V usage is TRBV5-1 and J usage is TRBJ1-1; no clear D. Germline loops: CDR1 SGHRS, CDR2 YFSETQ. The CDR3 runs to 14 residues. The V gene lost 0 bases and the J gene lost 3 bases, with 9 bases spanning the gap. CDR3 DNA sequence: TGCGCCAGCAGCTTGGTCGGAGGAGACACTGAAGCTTTCTTT. Protein product: CASSLVGGDTEAFF.

The CDR3 DNA sequence: TGCGCCAGCAGCTCGGACAGGTCCGGAAACACCATATATTTT. Amino acid sequence: CASSSDRSGNTIYF. The rearrangement joins TRBV5-1 to TRBJ1-3; TRBD1 matches at 7 bases. This CDR3 region has 14 residues. J was trimmed by 4 bases and V by 3 bases; bases with no gene match: 4. Germline V gives CDR1 SGHRS, CDR2 YFSETQ.

The rearrangement links TRBV10-2 to TRBJ2-7; the D gene is possibly TRBD2 (7 bases). Trimming left V 4 bases short and J 6 bases short, with 13 bases between. The CDR3 spans 13 residues. Germline-derived CDR1 and CDR2 are WSHSY and SAAADI. The DNA for the CDR3 is TGCGCCAGCAGTGGGGGGGGCCGACTCGAGCAGTACTTC. It yields the protein CASSGGGRLEQYF.

The gene calls are TRBV15 and TRBJ2-7, with D perhaps matching TRBD2 (6 bases). This CDR3 is built from 17 residues. CDR1 and CDR2 (germline): LNHNV, YYDKDF (reference sequence). The V end was cut by 0 bases, the J end by 3 bases, with 18 bases between. The CDR3 sequence: CATSRDLTLGEVYEQYF. The CDR3, as DNA: TGTGCCACCAGCAGAGATCTAACCCTCGGGGAGGTCTACGAGCAGTACTTC.

The table lists this clone with a count of one. The chain uses TRBV4-2 and TRBJ2-1, with 7 nucleotides matching TRBD2. This CDR3 has 16 residues. From germline, CDR1 is LGHNA and CDR2 YNFKEQ. The V gene end was trimmed by 0 bases and the J gene end by 4 bases; junction bases not matched to a gene: 6. CDR3 sequence: CASSQEGGSGYNEQFF. Written as DNA, the CDR3 is TGTGCCAGCAGCCAAGAAGGCGGGAGTGGTTACAATGAGCAGTTCTTC.

About this clone: At one boundary the junction diverges from the germline segment, which might be a read error. The chain couples TRBV5-4 to TRBJ2-7; 7 nucleotides line up with TRBD2. The CDR3 covers 11 residues. The germline V gene has CDR1 SGHNT and CDR2 YYREEE (reference sequence). The CDR3 here is CASSSGTTLTF. The CDR3 DNA reads as TGTGCCAGCAGCTCCGGGACTACCCTTACCTTC.

The rearrangement joins TRBV4-3 to TRBJ2-6; D is ambiguous. Germline V gives CDR1 LGHNA, CDR2 YSLEER. The CDR3 consists of 16 residues. Trimming left V 0 bases short and J 0 bases short, with 6 bases between. The CDR3, as DNA: TGCGCCAGCAGCCAAGATTTCAGCTCTGGGGCCAACGTCCTGACTTTC. It is translated as CASSQDFSSGANVLTF.

The rearrangement uses TRBV19 and TRBJ1-1, with 10 bases aligning to TRBD1. CDR1 and CDR2 from the germline V gene are LNHDA and SQIVND (reference sequence). The CDR3 totals 15 residues. V lost 7 bases to trimming and J lost 3 bases; unmatched junction nucleotides: 8. In nucleotides, the CDR3 is TGTGCCAGTATAGGCGGGGGGACAGGGGACACTGAAGCTTTCTTT. Encoded protein: CASIGGGTGDTEAFF.

The chain employs TRBV4-2 and TRBJ1-5, with 8 bases fitting TRBD1. Germline values: CDR1 LGHNA, CDR2 YNFKEQ. The CDR3 consists of 15 residues. V lost 0 bases, J lost 7 bases, and 5 bases stayed unmatched. The CDR3 DNA is TGTGCCAGCAGCCAAGAAGCAGGGGGCAGCCAGCCCCAGCATTTT. It encodes CASSQEAGGSQPQHF.

The V gene is TRBV5-1, the J gene TRBJ2-2; possible D gene TRBD2, 6 bases. Trimming stripped 4 bases from V and 7 bases from J, with 11 bases between. The CDR3 consists of 13 residues. The germline CDR1 and CDR2 sequences are SGHRS and YFSETQ. CDR3 sequence: CASSGGTIGELFF. The CDR3 coding sequence is TGCGCCAGCAGCGGGGGGACGATCGGGGAGCTGTTTTTT.

V is TRBV7-9 and J is TRBJ1-2; 8 bases are a match to TRBD1. The CDR3 totals 16 residues. Germline CDR1 SEHNR, CDR2 FQNEAQ (reference sequence). The trim removed 5 bases at V and 1 base at J, leaving 9 bases unmatched. CDR3 in amino acids: CASSPPAGGSNYGYTF. The CDR3 DNA sequence: TGTGCCAGCAGCCCCCCCGCAGGGGGCAGTAACTATGGCTACACCTTC.

The rearrangement joins TRBV14 to TRBJ2-4; D may be TRBD1 (5 bases). V was clipped by 3 bases and J by 1 base, with 19 bases between them. CDR3 length: 18 residues. The V gene's germline CDR1 is SGHDN and CDR2 FVKESK. CDR3 in amino acids: CASSQGVWGQRAKNIQYF. As DNA, the CDR3 is TGTGCCAGCAGCCAGGGCGTTTGGGGCCAGAGGGCCAAAAACATTCAGTACTTC.

This sequence joins TRBV11-1 and TRBJ2-1, with 13 bases lining up with TRBD2. This CDR3 contains 18 residues. CDR1 SGHAT and CDR2 FQDESV come from the germline V gene (reference sequence). Losses at the gene ends were 5 bases for V and 7 bases for J; bases not matched to a gene: 14. The CDR3 loop reads CASSTRPLWTSGSNEQFF. The CDR3 DNA reads as TGTGCCAGCAGCACGCGGCCTTTGTGGACTAGCGGGAGTAATGAGCAGTTCTTC. The full variable domain, its missing parts supplied by reference TRBV11-1 and TRBJ2-1, is EAEVAQSPRYKITEKSQAVAFWCDPISGHATLYWYRQILGQGPELLVQFQDESVVDDSQLPKDRFSAERLKGVDSTLKIQPAELGDSAMYLCASSTRPLWTSGSNEQFFGPGTRLTVL.

Only one count was recorded for this clone. The CDR3 end shows no conserved phenylalanine or tryptophan, and so a read error is likely. No DNA is shown, since the ends of the CDR3 on it are uncertain; the CDR3 is the one TCRdb lists. This rearrangement joins TRBV6-1 to TRBJ1-2; TRBD1 is the table's D call and was not checked against the DNA. Germline V lookup: CDR1 MNHNS, CDR2 SASEGT. The CDR3 numbers 10 amino acids, ends counted. CDR3: CASSQRRVTV.

In this sample, this clone turned up once. The chain joins TRBV5-1 to TRBJ1-1; D possibly corresponds to TRBD1 (5 bases). The V gene's germline CDR1 is SGHRS and CDR2 YFSETQ. There are 16 residues in the CDR3. V lost 4 bases and J 1 base, leaving 17 bases between the germline ends. CDR3 region: CASSTEVRGSNTEAFF. CDR3 nucleotide sequence: TGCGCCAGCAGCACCGAAGTGCGGGGGTCGAACACTGAAGCTTTCTTT.

V and J are TRBV30 and TRBJ2-3; TRBD2 matches 11 bases. Per germline, CDR1 GTSNPN and CDR2 SVGIG (reference sequence). This CDR3 has 16 amino acids. Trimming cost V 5 bases and J 0 bases; bases outside gene matches: 7. The CDR3 coding sequence is TGTGCCTGGGGAACGGGACTAGCGGCTAGCACAGATACGCAGTATTTT. Translating it yields CAWGTGLAASTDTQYF.

This chain connects TRBV29-1 to TRBJ2-1; no reliable D call. Trimming removed 0 bases from V and 6 bases from J, with 15 bases in between. This CDR3 has 15 amino acids. CDR1 and CDR2 (germline): SQVTM, ANQGSEA. In DNA, the CDR3 is TGCAGCGTTGAAGAGTCTCTCAAACCGCGCAATGAGCAGTTCTTC. Translated, it gives CSVEESLKPRNEQFF.

This chain links TRBV29-1 with TRBJ1-1; 8 bases line up with TRBD1. The CDR3 runs to 14 residues. Germline V gene lookup returns CDR1 SQVTM and CDR2 ANQGSEA. V dropped 5 bases and J dropped 3; count of bases not matched to a gene: 8. CDR3 DNA sequence: TGCAGCGTTCGAATACAGGGGGTGGACACTGAAGCTTTCTTT. Its translation: CSVRIQGVDTEAFF.

The chain carries TRBV5-1 and TRBJ2-1, with 12 bases matching TRBD2. CDR3 length equals 15 residues. The V segment lost 4 bases and the J segment 4 bases; nucleotides outside the gene matches: 3. CDR1 SGHRS and CDR2 YFSETQ come from the germline V gene. The CDR3 loop is CASSPLAGGYNEQFF. CDR3 DNA: TGCGCCAGCAGCCCACTAGCGGGGGGTTACAATGAGCAGTTCTTC.

This chain joins TRBV19 and TRBJ2-1; 10 positions match TRBD2. The V gene end was trimmed by 3 bases and the J gene end by 7 bases; junction bases not matched to a gene: 6. Germline V gives CDR1 LNHDA, CDR2 SQIVND (reference sequence). This CDR3 is 15 amino acids long. The CDR3 DNA sequence: TGTGCCAGTAGTATTGAGCGGGGGGGCTTAAATGAGCAGTTCTTC. Protein sequence: CASSIERGGLNEQFF.

V and J are TRBV7-6 and TRBJ2-3; 8 bases align to TRBD2. The CDR3 runs 21 residues. Germline V gene data show CDR1 as SGHVS and CDR2 as FNYEAQ. V gave up 3 bases and J gave up 6 bases; unmatched junction bases: 26. This chain's CDR3 is CASSLRERGHSTQRTLDTQYF. The DNA of the CDR3 is TGTGCCAGCAGCTTGAGGGAGCGGGGGCATTCCACCCAACGAACCCTTGATACGCAGTATTTT.

The chain carries TRBV14 and TRBJ2-5, with 9 bases that match TRBD1. In germline, CDR1 is SGHDN, CDR2 FVKESK. The CDR3 has 15 amino acids. V shed 0 bases, J shed 5 bases, and the junction held 4 bases outside the gene matches. The CDR3 sequence: CASSQDTGGRETQYF. For the CDR3, the DNA is TGTGCCAGCAGCCAAGATACAGGGGGCAGGGAGACCCAGTACTTC.

The genes are TRBV18 and TRBJ2-2, with 9 bases fitting TRBD2. Germline loops: CDR1 KGHSH, CDR2 LQKENI. The CDR3 is 15 residues long. J was trimmed by 6 bases and V by 3 bases; bases with no gene match: 5. CDR3 nucleotide sequence: TGTGCCAGCTCACCCAGCGGGAGGACACCCGGGGAGCTGTTTTTT. Its protein is CASSPSGRTPGELFF.